What follows are 5 T cell receptor beta chains derived from one specimen sequenced in a study of CXCR3-negative and CXCR3-positive naive CD8 T cells. Study-level points and caveats: A higher hydrophobicity marked the TRB CDR3s of CXCR3-positive naive cells versus CXCR3-negative naive cells.

Libraries of TRB cDNA were made by 5' RACE and carried UMIs. TCRdb reworked the 5' RACE reads into one entry per CDR3 protein, no DNA. The listing records over 150,000 distinct CDR3 sequences. These receptors lack a known antigen. The sequencing sample was made of naive CXCR3+ CD8+ T cells from blood. As for subset: CD45RO-CCR7+CD27+CD95- naive CD8+ T cells expressing CXCR3 (TNR3+). The receptors originated from a human donor in good health. Some clones in this sample may be carry-over from other donors' samples.

V usage is TRBV12-3 or TRBV12-4 and J usage is TRBJ2-7. This CDR3 is built from 14 residues. CDR3 amino acids: CASSLLTATYEQYF.

The rearrangement uses TRBV28 and TRBJ1-2; checking the TCRdb D call of TRBD1 is not possible without DNA. This CDR3 has 15 residues. Germline V CDR1 and CDR2: MDHEN, SYDVKM. CDR3 in amino acids: CASSSRQGRGYGYTF.

CDR3 loop: CSARTSGGPFSSYNEQFF. V gene TRBV29-1 combines with J gene TRBJ2-1; without DNA, the TCRdb call of TRBD2 cannot be checked. This CDR3 has 18 residues. Germline assignment: CDR1 SQVTM and CDR2 ANQGSEA.

The CDR3 here is CASSFAGGPGELFF. The V and J genes are TRBV12-3 or TRBV12-4 and TRBJ2-2. There are 14 residues in the CDR3.

The chain employs TRBV28 and TRBJ2-5. The V gene's germline CDR1 is MDHEN and CDR2 SYDVKM. The CDR3 totals 16 residues. The CDR3 protein is CASSLPSPEVVETQYF. The complete variable domain, with remaining parts taken from reference TRBV28 and TRBJ2-5, reads DVKVTQSSRYLVKRTGEKVFLECVQDMDHENMFWYRQDPGLGLRLIYFSYDVKMKEKGDIPEGYSVSREKKERFSLILESASTNQTSMYLCASSLPSPEVVETQYFGPGTRLLVL.